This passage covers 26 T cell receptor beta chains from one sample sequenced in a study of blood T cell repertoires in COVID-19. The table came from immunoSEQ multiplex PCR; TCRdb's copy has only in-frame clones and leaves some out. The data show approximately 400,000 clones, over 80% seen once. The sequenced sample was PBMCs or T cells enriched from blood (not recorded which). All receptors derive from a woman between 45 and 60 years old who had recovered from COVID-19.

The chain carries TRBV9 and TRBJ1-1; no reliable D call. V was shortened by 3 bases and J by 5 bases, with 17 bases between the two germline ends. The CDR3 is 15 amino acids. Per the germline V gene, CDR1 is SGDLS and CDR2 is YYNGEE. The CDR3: CASSGAGAVGTEAFF. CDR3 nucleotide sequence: TGTGCCAGCAGCGGGGCGGGAGCGGTCGGGACTGAAGCTTTCTTT.

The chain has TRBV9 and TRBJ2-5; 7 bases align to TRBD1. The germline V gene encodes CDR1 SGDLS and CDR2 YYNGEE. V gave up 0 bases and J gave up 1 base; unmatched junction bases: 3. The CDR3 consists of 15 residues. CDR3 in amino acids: CASSVVAGGQETQYF. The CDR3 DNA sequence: TGTGCCAGCAGCGTAGTGGCAGGGGGCCAAGAGACCCAGTACTTC.

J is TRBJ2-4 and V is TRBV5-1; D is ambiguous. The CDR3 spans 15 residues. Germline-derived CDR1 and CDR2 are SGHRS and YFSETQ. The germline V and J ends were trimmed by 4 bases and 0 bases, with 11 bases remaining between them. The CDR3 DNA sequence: TGCGCCAGCAGCGCTAATGAGGTAGCCAAAAACATTCAGTACTTC. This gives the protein CASSANEVAKNIQYF.

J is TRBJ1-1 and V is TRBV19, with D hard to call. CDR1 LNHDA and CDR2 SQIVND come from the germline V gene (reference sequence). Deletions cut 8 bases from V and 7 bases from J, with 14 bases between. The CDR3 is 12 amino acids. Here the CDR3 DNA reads TGTGCCAGTTCGGGATACGAGTTTGAAGCTTTCTTT. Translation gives CASSGYEFEAFF.

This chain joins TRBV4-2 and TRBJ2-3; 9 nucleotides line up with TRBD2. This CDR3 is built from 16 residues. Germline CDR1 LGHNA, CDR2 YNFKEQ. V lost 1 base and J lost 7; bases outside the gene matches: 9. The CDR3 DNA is TGTGCCAGCAGCCAAGGTTCTAGCGGGAAAGTCAATACGCAGTATTTT. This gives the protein CASSQGSSGKVNTQYF.

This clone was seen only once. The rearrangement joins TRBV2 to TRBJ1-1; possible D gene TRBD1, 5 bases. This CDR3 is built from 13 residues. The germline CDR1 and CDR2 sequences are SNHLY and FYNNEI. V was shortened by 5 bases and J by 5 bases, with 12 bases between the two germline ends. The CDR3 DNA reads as TGTGCCAGCAGTCCCCGGGGGAGTACTGAAGCTTTCTTT. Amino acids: CASSPRGSTEAFF.

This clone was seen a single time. CDR3 nucleotides: TGTGCCAGCAAAACCACACATTCCAACTCCTACGAGCAGTACTTC. It codes for CASKTTHSNSYEQYF. V is TRBV6-5 and J is TRBJ2-7; D gene unclear. Looked up from germline, CDR1 is MNHEY and CDR2 is SVGAGI. V dropped 7 bases and J dropped 0 bases, with 16 bases sitting between them. CDR3 length equals 15 residues.

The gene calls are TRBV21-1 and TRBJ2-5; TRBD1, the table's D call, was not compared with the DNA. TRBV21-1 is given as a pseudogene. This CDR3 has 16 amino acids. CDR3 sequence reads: CASSKTGDRVQETQYF. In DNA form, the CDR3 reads TGTGCCAGCAGCAAAACGGGCGACAGGGTTCAAGAGACCCAGTACTTC.

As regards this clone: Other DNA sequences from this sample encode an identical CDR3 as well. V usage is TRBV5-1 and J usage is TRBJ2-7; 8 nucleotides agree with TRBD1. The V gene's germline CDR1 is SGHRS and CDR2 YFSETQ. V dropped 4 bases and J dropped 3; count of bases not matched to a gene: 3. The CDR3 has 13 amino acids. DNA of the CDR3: TGCGCCAGCAGCACAGGACAGGGCTACGAGCAGTACTTC. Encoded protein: CASSTGQGYEQYF.

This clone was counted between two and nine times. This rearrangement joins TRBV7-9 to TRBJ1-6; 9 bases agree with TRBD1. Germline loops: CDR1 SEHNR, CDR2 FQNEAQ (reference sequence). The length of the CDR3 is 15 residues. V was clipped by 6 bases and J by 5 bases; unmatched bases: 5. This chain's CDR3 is CASSMRQGDNSPLHF. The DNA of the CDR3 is TGTGCCAGCAGTATGCGACAGGGGGATAATTCACCCCTCCACTTT.

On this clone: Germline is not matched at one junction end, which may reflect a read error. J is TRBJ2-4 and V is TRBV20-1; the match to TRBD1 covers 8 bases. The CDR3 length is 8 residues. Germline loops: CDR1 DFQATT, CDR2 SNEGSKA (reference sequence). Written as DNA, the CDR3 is TGCAGTGCTGGGACAGGAGGCTTC. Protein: CSAGTGGF.

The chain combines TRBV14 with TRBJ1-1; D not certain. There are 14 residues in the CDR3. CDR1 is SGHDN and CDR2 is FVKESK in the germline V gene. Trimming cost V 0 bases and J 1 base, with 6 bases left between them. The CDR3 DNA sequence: TGTGCCAGCAGCCAAGAAACTGGGAACACTGAAGCTTTCTTT. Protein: CASSQETGNTEAFF.

In DNA, the CDR3 is TGTGCCAGCAGCTCCAGGGGCCGAAGGGACGAGCAGTACTTC. As protein: CASSSRGRRDEQYF. The chain joins TRBV11-3 to TRBJ2-7, with D tentatively TRBD1 (6 bases). The germline V gene encodes CDR1 SGHNT and CDR2 YENEEA. Trimming pared 4 bases from V and 5 bases from J, leaving 15 bases between. This CDR3 is built from 14 residues.

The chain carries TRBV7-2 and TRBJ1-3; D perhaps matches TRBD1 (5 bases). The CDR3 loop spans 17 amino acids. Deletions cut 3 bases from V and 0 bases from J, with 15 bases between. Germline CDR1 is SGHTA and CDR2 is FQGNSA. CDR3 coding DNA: TGTGCCAGCAGCTTGGGGCCTATTCTTTACTCTGGAAACACCATATATTTT. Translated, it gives CASSLGPILYSGNTIYF.

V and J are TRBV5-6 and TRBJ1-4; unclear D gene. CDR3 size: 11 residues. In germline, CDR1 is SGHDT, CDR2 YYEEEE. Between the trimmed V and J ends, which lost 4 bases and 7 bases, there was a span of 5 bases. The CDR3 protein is CASSGGEKLFF. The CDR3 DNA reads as TGTGCCAGCAGCGGCGGTGAAAAACTGTTTTTT.

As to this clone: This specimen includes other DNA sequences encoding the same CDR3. For the CDR3, the DNA is TGTGCCTGGAGTAGAGAGAACTATGGCTACACCTTC. Residues: CAWSRENYGYTF. The chain is built from TRBV30 and TRBJ1-2; D is undetermined. This CDR3 is 12 amino acids long. V was pared by 2 bases and J by 2 bases, with 6 bases between. Germline assignment: CDR1 GTSNPN and CDR2 SVGIG (reference sequence).

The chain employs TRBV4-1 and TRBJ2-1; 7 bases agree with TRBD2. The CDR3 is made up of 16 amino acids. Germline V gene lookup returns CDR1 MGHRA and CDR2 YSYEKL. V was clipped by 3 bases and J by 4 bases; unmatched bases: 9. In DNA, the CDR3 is TGCGCCAGCAGCCAGGGTCTAGCGGACACATACAATGAGCAGTTCTTC. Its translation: CASSQGLADTYNEQFF.

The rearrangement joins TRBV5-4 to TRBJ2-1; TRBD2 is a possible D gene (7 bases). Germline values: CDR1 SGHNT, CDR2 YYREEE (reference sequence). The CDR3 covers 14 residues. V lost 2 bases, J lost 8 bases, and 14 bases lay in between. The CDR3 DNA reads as TGTGCCAGCAGCTTTGCGGGGGCCAGCCATGAGCAGTTCTTC. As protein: CASSFAGASHEQFF.

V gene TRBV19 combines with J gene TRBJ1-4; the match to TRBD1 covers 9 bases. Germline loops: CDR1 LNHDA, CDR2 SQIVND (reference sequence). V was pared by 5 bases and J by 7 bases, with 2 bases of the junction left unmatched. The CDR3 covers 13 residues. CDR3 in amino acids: CASSETGGEKLFF. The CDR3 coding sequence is TGTGCCAGTAGTGAGACAGGGGGTGAAAAACTGTTTTTT.

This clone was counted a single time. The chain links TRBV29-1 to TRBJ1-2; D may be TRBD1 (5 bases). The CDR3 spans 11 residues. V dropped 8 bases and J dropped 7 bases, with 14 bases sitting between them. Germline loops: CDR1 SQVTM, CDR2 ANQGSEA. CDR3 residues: CSYDSPSGYTF. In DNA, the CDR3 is TGCAGCTACGACAGCCCCTCTGGCTACACCTTC.

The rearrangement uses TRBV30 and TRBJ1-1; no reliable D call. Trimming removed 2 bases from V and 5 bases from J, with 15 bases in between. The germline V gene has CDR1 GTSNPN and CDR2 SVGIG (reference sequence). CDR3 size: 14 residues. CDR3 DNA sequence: TGTGCCTGGAGTTTGTGGGAGGTGAGGACTGAAGCTTTCTTT. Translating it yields CAWSLWEVRTEAFF.

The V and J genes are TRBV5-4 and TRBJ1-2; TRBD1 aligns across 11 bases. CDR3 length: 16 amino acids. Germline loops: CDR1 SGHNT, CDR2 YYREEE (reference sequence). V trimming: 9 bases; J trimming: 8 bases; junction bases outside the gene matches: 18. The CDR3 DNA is TGTGCCATCCCCACCCGCGCCGGGACAGGGGGTAGGGGCTACACCTTC. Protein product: CAIPTRAGTGGRGYTF. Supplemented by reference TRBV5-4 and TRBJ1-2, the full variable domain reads ETGVTQSPTHLIKTRGQQVTLRCSSQSGHNTVSWYQQALGQGPQFIFQYYREEENGRGNFPPRFSGLQFPNYSSELNVNALELDDSALYLCAIPTRAGTGGRGYTFGSGTRLTVV.

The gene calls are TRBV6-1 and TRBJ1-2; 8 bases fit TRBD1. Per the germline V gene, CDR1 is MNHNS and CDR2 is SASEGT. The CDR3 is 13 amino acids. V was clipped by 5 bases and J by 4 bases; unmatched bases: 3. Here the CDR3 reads CASSPGTGYGYTF. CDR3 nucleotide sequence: TGTGCCAGCAGTCCCGGGACAGGCTATGGCTACACCTTC.

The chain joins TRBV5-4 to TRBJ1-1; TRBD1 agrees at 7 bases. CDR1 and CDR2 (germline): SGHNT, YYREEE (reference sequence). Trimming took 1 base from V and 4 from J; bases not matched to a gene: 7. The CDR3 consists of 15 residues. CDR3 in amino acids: CASSLTGQMGTEAFF. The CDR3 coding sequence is TGTGCCAGCAGCTTGACGGGACAGATGGGCACTGAAGCTTTCTTT.

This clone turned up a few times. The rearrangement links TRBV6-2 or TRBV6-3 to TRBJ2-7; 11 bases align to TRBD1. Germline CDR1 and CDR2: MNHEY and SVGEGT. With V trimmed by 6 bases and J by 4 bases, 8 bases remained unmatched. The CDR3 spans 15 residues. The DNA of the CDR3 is TGTGCCAGCAGCTCACTCCGGGACAGGGGGTACGAGCAGTACTTC. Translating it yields CASSSLRDRGYEQYF.

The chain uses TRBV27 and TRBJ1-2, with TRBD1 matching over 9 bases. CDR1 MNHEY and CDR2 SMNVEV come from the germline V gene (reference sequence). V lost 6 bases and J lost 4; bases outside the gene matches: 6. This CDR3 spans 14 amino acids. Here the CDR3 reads CASSRTGVLYGYTF. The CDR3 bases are TGTGCCAGCAGCCGGACAGGGGTACTCTATGGCTACACCTTC.